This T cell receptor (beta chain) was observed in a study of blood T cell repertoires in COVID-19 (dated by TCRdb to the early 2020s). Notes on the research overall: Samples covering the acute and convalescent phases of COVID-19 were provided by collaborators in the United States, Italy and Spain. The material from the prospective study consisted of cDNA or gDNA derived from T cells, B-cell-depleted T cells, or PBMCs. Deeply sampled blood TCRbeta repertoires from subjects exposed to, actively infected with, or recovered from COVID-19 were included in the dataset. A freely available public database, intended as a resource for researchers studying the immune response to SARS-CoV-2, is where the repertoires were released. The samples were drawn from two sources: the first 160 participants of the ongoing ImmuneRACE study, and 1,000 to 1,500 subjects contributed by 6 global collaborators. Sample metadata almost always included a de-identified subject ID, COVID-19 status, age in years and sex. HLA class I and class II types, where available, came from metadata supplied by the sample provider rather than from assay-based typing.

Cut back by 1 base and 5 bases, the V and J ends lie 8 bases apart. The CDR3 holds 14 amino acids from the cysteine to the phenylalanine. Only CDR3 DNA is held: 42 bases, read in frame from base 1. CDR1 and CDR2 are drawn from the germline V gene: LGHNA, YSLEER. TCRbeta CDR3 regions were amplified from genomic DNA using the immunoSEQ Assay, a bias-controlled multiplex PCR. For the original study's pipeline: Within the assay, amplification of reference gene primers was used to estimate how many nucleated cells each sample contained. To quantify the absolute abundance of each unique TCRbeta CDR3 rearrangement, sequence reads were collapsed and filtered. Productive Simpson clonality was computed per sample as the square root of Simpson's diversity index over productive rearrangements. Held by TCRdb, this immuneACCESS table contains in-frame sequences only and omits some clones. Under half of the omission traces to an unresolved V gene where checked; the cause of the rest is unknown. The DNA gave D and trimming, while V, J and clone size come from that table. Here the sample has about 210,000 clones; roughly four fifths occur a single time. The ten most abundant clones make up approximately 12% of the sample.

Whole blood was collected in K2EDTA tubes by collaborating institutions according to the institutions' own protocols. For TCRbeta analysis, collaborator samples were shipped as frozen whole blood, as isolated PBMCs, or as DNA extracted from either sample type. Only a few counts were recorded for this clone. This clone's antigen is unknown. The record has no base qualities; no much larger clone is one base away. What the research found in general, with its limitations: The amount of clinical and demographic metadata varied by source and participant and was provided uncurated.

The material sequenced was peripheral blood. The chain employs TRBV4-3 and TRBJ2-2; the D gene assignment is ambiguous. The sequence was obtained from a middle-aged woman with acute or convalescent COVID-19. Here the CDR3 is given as CASSQVLETGELFF. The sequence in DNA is TGCGCCAGCAGCCAAGTACTGGAGACCGGGGAGCTGTTTTTT.